The rows below give T cell receptor beta chains drawn from one sample of a study of T cells in Graves' hyperthyroidism and ophthalmopathy. One entry per CDR3 protein results from TCRdb running MiXCR on the multiplex PCR reads. This sample yields about 560,000 distinct CDR3 sequences, of which 15% to 20% are seen a single time; around 18% belongs to the top ten. The material sequenced was blood. The receptors derive from a woman aged 18-35 years with Graves' hyperthyroidism. Each CDR3 is given with its conserved first and last residue. D genes are given only for firm matches. Some rows have no size entry. The others give once, few or many, or a class for an expanded clone.

size: once
V: TRBV14
D: NA
J: TRBJ1-1
DNA: TGTGCCAGCAGCCAAGATCTCGGGAGCTCCATGAACACTGAAGCTTTCTTT
CDR3: CASSQDLGSSMNTEAFF

size: few
V: TRBV20-1
D: NA
J: TRBJ2-3
DNA: TGCAGTGCTAGATTTCAGGGGATTGATACGCAGTATTTT
CDR3: CSARFQGIDTQYF

size: NA
V: TRBV12-3/TRBV12-4
D: TRBD2
J: TRBJ2-1
DNA: TGTGCCAACCTAACTAGCGGGATGGATGAGCAGTTCTTC
CDR3: CANLTSGMDEQFF

size: many
V: TRBV28
D: TRBD1
J: TRBJ1-2
DNA: TGTGCCAGCAGTTTACTGACAGGGGATGGCTACACCTTC
CDR3: CASSLLTGDGYTF

size: few
V: TRBV9
D: NA
J: TRBJ2-7
DNA: TGTGCCAGCAGCCCGGGGGATTATTACGAGCAGTACTTC
CDR3: CASSPGDYYEQYF

size: NA
V: TRBV19
D: TRBD2
J: TRBJ2-7
DNA: TGTGCCAGTAGTAGCCCTAGCGGGGGGCCCTACGAGCAGTACTTC
CDR3: CASSSPSGGPYEQYF

size: NA
V: TRBV19
D: NA
J: TRBJ1-6
DNA: TGTGCCAGTAGTATAGGGGCGGGTTCTTCACCCCTCCACTTT
CDR3: CASSIGAGSSPLHF

size: many
V: TRBV6-1
D: NA
J: TRBJ1-5
DNA: TGTGCCAGCAGTGGGGGGGTTACCACCAATCAGCCCCAGCATTTT
CDR3: CASSGGVTTNQPQHF

size: many
V: TRBV12-3/TRBV12-4
D: NA
J: TRBJ2-5
DNA: TGTGCCAGCAGTTTAGCGATCTCGAGGGGTGGAGAGACCCAGTACTTC
CDR3: CASSLAISRGGETQYF

size: NA
V: TRBV11-2
D: TRBD1
J: TRBJ2-7
DNA: TGTGCCAGCAGCCGACAGGGACCCTCCTACAATGAGCAGTACTTC
CDR3: CASSRQGPSYNEQYF

size: many
V: TRBV24-1
D: NA
J: TRBJ2-1
DNA: TGTGCCACCAGTGACTACGAGCAGGGGCCGAGCTCCTACAATGAGCAGTTCTTC
CDR3: CATSDYEQGPSSYNEQFF

size: NA
V: TRBV28
D: NA
J: TRBJ2-1
DNA: TGTGCCAGCACCCATTTTCTGGGGAATGAGCAGTTCTTC
CDR3: CASTHFLGNEQFF

size: NA
V: TRBV9
D: NA
J: TRBJ2-5
DNA: TGTGCCAGCAGCGTATCAGGGGCAGGTCAATTAGAGACCCAGTACTTC
CDR3: CASSVSGAGQLETQYF

size: many
V: TRBV24-1
D: NA
J: TRBJ1-2
DNA: TGTGCCACCAGTGACCTGTGGTATGGCTACACCTTC
CDR3: CATSDLWYGYTF

size: NA
V: TRBV15
D: NA
J: TRBJ1-1
DNA: TGTGCCACCAGCAGAGATATAAGCTGGAACACTGAAGCTTTCTTT
CDR3: CATSRDISWNTEAFF

size: many
V: TRBV13
D: NA
J: TRBJ2-7
DNA: TGTGCCAGCAGCTTAAGTCAGGAGATCTCCTACGAGCAGTACTTC
CDR3: CASSLSQEISYEQYF

size: many
V: TRBV7-2
D: NA
J: TRBJ2-7
DNA: TGTGCCAGCACGCAACAAATGCTTCCCCAGGGCGAGCAGTACTTC
CDR3: CASTQQMLPQGEQYF

size: NA
V: TRBV7-6
D: NA
J: TRBJ1-1
DNA: TGTGCCAGCAGCTATATCAGGGGCGAGAACACTGAAGCTTTCTTT
CDR3: CASSYIRGENTEAFF

size: few
V: TRBV7-8
D: NA
J: TRBJ2-3
DNA: TGTGCCAGCAGCGCCGGGGGGCTGCAGGTCACAGATACGCAGTATTTT
CDR3: CASSAGGLQVTDTQYF

size: NA
V: TRBV9
D: TRBD1
J: TRBJ2-6
DNA: TGTGCCAGCAGCGTCTTACCCGGGACAGGGTCTCTGGGGGCCAACGTCCTGACTTTC
CDR3: CASSVLPGTGSLGANVLTF

size: NA
V: TRBV6-1
D: NA
J: TRBJ1-1
DNA: TGTGCCAGCAGAGACCGACACCTGAACACTGAAGCTTTCTTT
CDR3: CASRDRHLNTEAFF

size: NA
V: TRBV19
D: TRBD1
J: TRBJ2-7
DNA: TGTGCCAGTAGAGCCGTGGGACAGGCCCCCTACGAGCAGTACTTC
CDR3: CASRAVGQAPYEQYF

size: NA
V: TRBV6-2/TRBV6-3
D: NA
J: TRBJ1-2
DNA: TGTGCCAGCAGTGACCGGGCCACTATTAACTATGGCTACACCTTC
CDR3: CASSDRATINYGYTF

size: NA
V: TRBV20-1
D: NA
J: TRBJ2-1
DNA: TGCAGTGCTAGACACCAGACAGGTATGGACAATGAGCGGTTCTTC
CDR3: CSARHQTGMDNERFF

size: many
V: TRBV19
D: TRBD1
J: TRBJ2-7
DNA: TGTGCCAGTAGTATCCGGGACAGACCCTACGAGCAGTACTTC
CDR3: CASSIRDRPYEQYF

size: NA
V: TRBV9
D: NA
J: TRBJ2-3
DNA: TGTGCCAGCAGCACAACCTCGCACACAGATACGCAGTATTTT
CDR3: CASSTTSHTDTQYF

size: many
V: TRBV3-1
D: NA
J: TRBJ1-2
DNA: TGTGCCAGCAGCCAAGTCCGGACAGCCTCTCGCTACACCTTC
CDR3: CASSQVRTASRYTF

size: NA
V: TRBV20-1
D: NA
J: TRBJ2-7
DNA: TGCAGCTCGACGGGACGGAACCCCTACGAGCAGTACTTC
CDR3: CSSTGRNPYEQYF

size: NA
V: TRBV5-1
D: NA
J: TRBJ1-4
DNA: TGCGCCAGCAGCATCACAGGGAATGAAAAACTGTTTTTT
CDR3: CASSITGNEKLFF

size: NA
V: TRBV5-1
D: TRBD1
J: TRBJ1-6
DNA: TGCGCCAGCAGCTTCGACAGGGTTAAGTCACCCCTCCACTTT
CDR3: CASSFDRVKSPLHF

size: NA
V: TRBV6-5
D: TRBD2
J: TRBJ2-1
DNA: TGTGCCAGCAGTTACTCAACTAGCGGAGAGCAGTTCTTC
CDR3: CASSYSTSGEQFF

size: many
V: TRBV27
D: TRBD2
J: TRBJ2-1
DNA: TGTGCCAGCCCGGGGGGTTGGGACAATGAGCAGTTCTTC
CDR3: CASPGGWDNEQFF

size: NA
V: TRBV6-1
D: TRBD2
J: TRBJ2-3
DNA: TGTGCCAGCAGACGAAGCGGGGGGGCCAGAGATACGCAGTATTTT
CDR3: CASRRSGGARDTQYF

size: many
V: TRBV3-1
D: NA
J: TRBJ2-1
DNA: TGTGCCAGCAGCCAAGGTCTCGATGAGCAGTTCTTC
CDR3: CASSQGLDEQFF

size: many
V: TRBV9
D: NA
J: TRBJ2-2
DNA: TGTGCCAGCAGCGTAGGAGGCTCGAACACCGGGGAGCTGTTTTTT
CDR3: CASSVGGSNTGELFF

size: NA
V: TRBV6-1
D: NA
J: TRBJ2-1
DNA: TGTGCCAGCAGGGGAGCGGATGAGCAGTTCTTC
CDR3: CASRGADEQFF

size: many
V: TRBV7-8
D: TRBD1
J: TRBJ2-4
DNA: TGTGCCAGCAGCCCCGGACAGGGGGCTTTCAAAAACATTCAGTACTTC
CDR3: CASSPGQGAFKNIQYF

size: NA
V: TRBV11-3
D: NA
J: TRBJ1-2
DNA: TGTGCCAGCAGCTTAGCCGGGGTAGCCTATGGCTACACCTTC
CDR3: CASSLAGVAYGYTF

size: NA
V: TRBV19
D: TRBD1
J: TRBJ1-2
DNA: TGTGCCAGTAGCCACCGGACAGGGGATGGCTACACCTTC
CDR3: CASSHRTGDGYTF

size: many
V: TRBV7-9
D: NA
J: TRBJ2-1
DNA: TGTGCCAGCAGCCCGAGGACCGCCGAGGGGGGCAATGAGCAGTTCTTC
CDR3: CASSPRTAEGGNEQFF

size: few
V: TRBV29-1
D: NA
J: TRBJ2-7
DNA: TGCAGCGTCCCAGAGGAGGGGGCCTACGAGCAGTACTTC
CDR3: CSVPEEGAYEQYF

size: few
V: TRBV28
D: TRBD2
J: TRBJ2-7
DNA: TGTGCCAGCAGTTTTCCCCGGGGGGGGGGCTACGAGCAGTACTTC
CDR3: CASSFPRGGGYEQYF

size: few
V: TRBV6-2/TRBV6-3
D: TRBD1
J: TRBJ2-5
DNA: TGTGCCAGCAGTATACAGGGGGTTGAGACCCAGTACTTC
CDR3: CASSIQGVETQYF

size: NA
V: TRBV14
D: NA
J: TRBJ2-2
DNA: TGTGCCAGCAGCCGACGGACGAACACCGGGGAGCTGTTTTTT
CDR3: CASSRRTNTGELFF

size: many
V: TRBV5-1
D: NA
J: TRBJ2-2
DNA: TGCGCCAGCAGCTTGGCCGGCGGGAAGGCCGGGGAGCTGTTTTTT
CDR3: CASSLAGGKAGELFF

size: NA
V: TRBV27
D: NA
J: TRBJ1-1
DNA: TGTGCCAGCAGCCTCGCTGGGGGGCCGGGTACTGAAGCTTTCTTT
CDR3: CASSLAGGPGTEAFF

size: many
V: TRBV7-9
D: NA
J: TRBJ2-7
DNA: TGTGCCAGCAGCCCACCAAAGGGCTACGAGCAGTACTTC
CDR3: CASSPPKGYEQYF

size: many
V: TRBV10-3
D: NA
J: TRBJ1-2
DNA: TGTGCCATCAGTGAGACAGATAACTATGGCTACACCTTC
CDR3: CAISETDNYGYTF

size: NA
V: TRBV19
D: NA
J: TRBJ2-6
DNA: TGTGCCAGTAGTATAGAGGGGGGTTCTGGGGCCAACGTCCTGACTTTC
CDR3: CASSIEGGSGANVLTF

size: many
V: TRBV7-7
D: TRBD2
J: TRBJ2-5
DNA: TGTGCCAGCAGCGCGCGATGGACTAGTGGCGAGACCCAGTACTTC
CDR3: CASSARWTSGETQYF

size: many
V: TRBV6-1
D: NA
J: TRBJ2-7
DNA: TGTGCCAGCAGTGAAGCGGACAGCTCCTACGAGCAGTACTTC
CDR3: CASSEADSSYEQYF

size: NA
V: TRBV6-2/TRBV6-3
D: TRBD2
J: TRBJ2-3
DNA: TGTGCCAGCAGTTACGATAGCGGGAGAGGCACAGATACGCAGTATTTT
CDR3: CASSYDSGRGTDTQYF

size: many
V: TRBV6-1
D: TRBD1
J: TRBJ2-2
DNA: TGTGCCAGCAGTCCCAGCGACGACAGGGTTAACGGGGAGCTGTTTTTT
CDR3: CASSPSDDRVNGELFF

size: NA
V: TRBV6-1
D: NA
J: TRBJ1-4
DNA: TGTGCCAGCAGTGAAGCTTTTGAAAAACTGTTTTTT
CDR3: CASSEAFEKLFF

size: many
V: TRBV5-1
D: NA
J: TRBJ2-3
DNA: TGCGCCAGCAGCTTGGCAGCGACGGGAGATACGCAGTATTTT
CDR3: CASSLAATGDTQYF

size: many
V: TRBV20-1
D: NA
J: TRBJ1-2
DNA: TGCAGTGCTAGTATGGGAGGCGATGGCTACACCTTC
CDR3: CSASMGGDGYTF

size: NA
V: TRBV20-1
D: TRBD2
J: TRBJ2-1
DNA: TGCAGTGCTAGAGATCGCCGCGGGAGAATCTACAATGAGCAGTTCTTC
CDR3: CSARDRRGRIYNEQFF

size: NA
V: TRBV4-1
D: TRBD1
J: TRBJ2-7
DNA: TGCGCCAGCAGACCCACGGGATTCCGGGACAGGGGGCACGAGCAGTACTTC
CDR3: CASRPTGFRDRGHEQYF